What follows are 27 T cell receptor beta chains derived from one specimen sequenced in a study of T cell therapy after organ transplantation. The assay was immunoSEQ multiplex PCR, and TCRdb's table has in-frame clones only and misses some. The profile covers about 6,000 clones, with less than 80% appearing a single time and about 30% taken by the ten largest. The time point is: 4-8 weeks after completion of therapy. No antigen has been assigned to these receptors. Source: CD8+ T cells from blood, taken after autologous CMV-specific T cell therapy. The receptors shown here come from a human patient who had received a solid organ transplant and had CMV disease. Certain T cells may be donor cells from the graft.

This chain uses TRBV5-8 with TRBJ1-5, with 11 nucleotides matching TRBD1. This CDR3 spans 17 amino acids. Germline-derived CDR1 and CDR2 are SGHTS and YDEGEE. Unmatched junction bases numbered 12, after V lost 3 bases and J lost 7 bases. For the CDR3, the DNA is TGTGCCAGCAGCTCCTCCACGGACAGGGGGCTGGGGCAGCCCCAGCATTTT. It yields the protein CASSSSTDRGLGQPQHF. Filled out from reference TRBV5-8 and TRBJ1-5, the complete variable domain reads EAGVTQSPTHLIKTRGQQATLRCSPISGHTSVYWYQQALGLGLQFLLWYDEGEERNRGNFPPRFSGRQFPNYSSELNVNALELEDSALYLCASSSSTDRGLGQPQHFGDGTRLSIL.

The chain combines TRBV19 with TRBJ2-7; a weak D match, TRBD2 (5 bases). CDR1 and CDR2 from the germline V gene are LNHDA and SQIVND (reference sequence). This CDR3 is 16 amino acids long. Trimming left V 4 bases short and J 6 bases short, with 22 bases between. The CDR3 DNA follows: TGTGCCAGTAGTACTCCGGACGGATACGGGGTCAGCGAGCAGTACTTC. Translation: CASSTPDGYGVSEQYF.

The chain recombines TRBV7-6 with TRBJ1-3, with a weak D call TRBD1 (6 bases). The CDR3 is 15 amino acids. Germline CDR1 SGHVS, CDR2 FNYEAQ. V lost 3 bases to trimming and J lost 4 bases, with 13 bases between them. This chain's CDR3 is CASSLGGGRGNTIYF. Here the CDR3 DNA reads TGTGCCAGCAGCTTGGGAGGGGGAAGAGGAAACACCATATATTTT.

In this sample, this clone is large (0.1 to 1%). V usage is TRBV18 and J usage is TRBJ2-1; D unresolved. The ends were cut back, 6 bases at V and 6 bases at J, with 6 bases in the middle. The germline V gene encodes CDR1 KGHSH and CDR2 LQKENI. This CDR3 region has 11 residues. The CDR3 spells CASSYSNEQFF. The CDR3 region has the DNA TGTGCCAGCTCCTATTCCAATGAGCAGTTCTTC.

Written as DNA, the CDR3 is TGTGCCACCAGCAGAGACCGGGAGCAGTTCTTC. It codes for CATSRDREQFF. The rearrangement joins TRBV15 to TRBJ2-1; no definite D call. Trimming left V 0 bases short and J 10 bases short, with 4 bases between. Germline CDR1 is LNHNV and CDR2 is YYDKDF (reference sequence). CDR3 length: 11 residues.

CDR3 bases: TGTGCCAGCAGTAACAACCGGGTCTACGAGCAGTACTTC. This translates into CASSNNRVYEQYF. J is TRBJ2-7 and V is TRBV27; no clear D gene. CDR3 length: 13 amino acids. The germline CDR1 and CDR2 sequences are MNHEY and SMNVEV (reference sequence). V was shortened by 5 bases and J by 3 bases, with 11 bases between the two germline ends.

The gene calls are TRBV5-6 and TRBJ2-7; D is unclear. There are 13 residues in the CDR3. Looked up from germline, CDR1 is SGHDT and CDR2 is YYEEEE. V lost 0 bases and J 2 bases, leaving 6 bases between the germline ends. The CDR3 nucleotides read TGTGCCAGCAGCTTGGGACGGACCTACGAGCAGTACTTC. It codes for CASSLGRTYEQYF.

This clone was seen a single time. The chain is built from TRBV6-6 and TRBJ1-6; D call uncertain. The CDR3 extends over 15 amino acids. Germline V gene data show CDR1 as MNHNY and CDR2 as SVGAGI (reference sequence). Trimming left V 6 bases short and J 4 bases short, with 13 bases between. The CDR3 loop reads CASSQDSSYNSPLHF. CDR3 nucleotide sequence: TGTGCCAGCAGCCAAGACTCCTCTTATAATTCACCCCTCCACTTT.

V and J are TRBV28 and TRBJ2-3; possible D gene TRBD2, 6 bases. CDR3 length equals 15 residues. Germline CDR1 and CDR2: MDHEN and SYDVKM. V dropped 2 bases and J dropped 1 base, with 10 bases sitting between them. CDR3 bases: TGTGCCAGCAGTTTAGGGCGGGATCGCACAGATACGCAGTATTTT. It encodes CASSLGRDRTDTQYF.

In this sample, this clone is large. The chain employs TRBV29-1 and TRBJ2-7; 9 bases line up with TRBD1. Germline V gives CDR1 SQVTM, CDR2 ANQGSEA. The V and J ends lost 8 bases and 6 bases, in that order; junction bases with no gene match: 14. CDR3 length equals 14 residues. The CDR3 region is CSYAGQGLSREQYF. CDR3 in DNA: TGCAGCTACGCCGGACAGGGGCTGTCTCGCGAGCAGTACTTC.

The count of this clone is one. The rearrangement links TRBV7-3 to TRBJ2-7; 10 bases map to TRBD2. J gave up 5 bases and V 5 bases, and 9 bases lay outside the gene matches. The CDR3 contains 15 residues. From germline, CDR1 is SGHTA and CDR2 FQGTGA. The CDR3 region has the DNA TGTGCCAGCAGCCTGGTTCCTAGCGGGAGCCACGAGCAGTACTTC. Translated, it gives CASSLVPSGSHEQYF.

The rearrangement links TRBV7-9 to TRBJ2-1; possibly TRBD2 for D (6 bases). The V end lost 5 bases, the J end lost 8 bases, and 13 bases lay between the germline ends. The germline CDR1 and CDR2 sequences are SEHNR and FQNEAQ (reference sequence). CDR3 length equals 13 residues. The CDR3, as DNA: TGTGCCAGCAGCCCTACTAGCAGCCATGAGCAGTTCTTC. This sequence encodes CASSPTSSHEQFF.

This clone is deemed medium-sized (0.01 to 0.1%). The chain is built from TRBV5-1 and TRBJ2-1, with D possibly being TRBD2 (6 bases). Germline V gives CDR1 SGHRS, CDR2 YFSETQ. The CDR3 is made up of 14 amino acids. Trimming left V 4 bases short and J 4 bases short, with 12 bases between. CDR3 DNA: TGCGCCAGCAGCGGGCTAGCGAATTACAATGAGCAGTTCTTC. Translation: CASSGLANYNEQFF.

The chain uses TRBV27 and TRBJ2-7; D might be TRBD2 (6 bases). In germline, CDR1 is MNHEY, CDR2 SMNVEV (reference sequence). Trimming shortened V by 3 bases and J by 3 bases, and 9 bases separated the two germline ends. CDR3 length equals 13 residues. For the CDR3, the DNA is TGTGCCAGCAGTTTGACCGGGGGCTACGAGCAGTACTTC. This translates into CASSLTGGYEQYF.

The chain combines TRBV2 with TRBJ2-7; D remains unclear. This CDR3 has 12 residues. CDR1 is SNHLY and CDR2 is FYNNEI in the germline V gene. V lost 6 bases to trimming and J lost 3 bases, with 9 bases between them. CDR3 sequence reads: CASRAPLYEQYF. The CDR3 DNA sequence: TGTGCCAGCAGAGCTCCACTCTACGAGCAGTACTTC.

This clone was seen only a few times. The chain employs TRBV4-3 and TRBJ2-5, with a tentative D call TRBD1 (5 bases). Germline V lookup: CDR1 LGHNA, CDR2 YSLEER. Trimming pared 1 base from V and 2 bases from J, leaving 8 bases between. The CDR3 runs to 14 residues. The CDR3 reads CASSQGGRQETQYF. As DNA, the CDR3 is TGCGCCAGCAGCCAAGGGGGCAGGCAAGAGACCCAGTACTTC.

CDR3 coding DNA: TGTGCCAGCAGCTTGGTGGGGGAGCTGGGGACCCAGTACTTC. Protein sequence: CASSLVGELGTQYF. The chain employs TRBV5-4 and TRBJ2-5; D is possibly TRBD1 or TRBD2 (5 bases each). V lost 0 bases and J 7 bases, leaving 13 bases between the germline ends. Germline V gene sequence: CDR1 SGHNT, CDR2 YYREEE (reference sequence). The CDR3 is 14 amino acids. The variable domain in full, completed from reference TRBV5-4 and TRBJ2-5, reads ETGVTQSPTHLIKTRGQQVTLRCSSQSGHNTVSWYQQALGQGPQFIFQYYREEENGRGNFPPRFSGLQFPNYSSELNVNALELDDSALYLCASSLVGELGTQYFGPGTRLLVL.

The rearrangement joins TRBV4-3 to TRBJ2-2; D not certain. Trimming pared 0 bases from V and 0 bases from J, leaving 5 bases between. CDR1 is LGHNA, CDR2 YSLEER, per germline. This CDR3 is 15 amino acids long. This CDR3 reads CASSQDPANTGELFF. The CDR3 DNA reads TGCGCCAGCAGCCAAGATCCTGCGAACACCGGGGAGCTGTTTTTT.

The CDR3 sequence is CAWNTGTRHNEQFF. The DNA of the CDR3 is TGTGCCTGGAATACAGGGACTAGACACAATGAGCAGTTCTTC. The rearrangement links TRBV30 to TRBJ2-1; 8 positions agree with TRBD2. CDR3 length: 14 residues. The V gene end was trimmed by 4 bases and the J gene end by 5 bases; junction bases not matched to a gene: 7. Germline V gene sequence: CDR1 GTSNPN, CDR2 SVGIG (reference sequence). The variable domain in full, with the rest retrieved from reference TRBV30 and TRBJ2-1, is SQTIHQWPATLVQPVGSPLSLECTVEGTSNPNLYWYRQAAGRGLQLLFYSVGIGQISSEVPQNLSASRPQDRQFILSSKKLLLSDSGFYLCAWNTGTRHNEQFFGPGTRLTVL.

This chain joins TRBV4-1 and TRBJ2-2, with D tentatively TRBD1 (5 bases). V was trimmed by 0 bases and J by 7 bases, leaving 15 bases between them. This CDR3 is built from 16 residues. Germline loops: CDR1 MGHRA, CDR2 YSYEKL. The CDR3 sequence: CASSQDRTPSGGELFF. DNA of the CDR3: TGCGCCAGCAGCCAAGATAGGACACCGTCGGGCGGGGAGCTGTTTTTT.

The chain couples TRBV27 to TRBJ2-1; no firm D call. The CDR3 extends over 13 amino acids. The V end was cut by 1 base, the J end by 0 bases, with 1 base between. The germline V gene has CDR1 MNHEY and CDR2 SMNVEV (reference sequence). CDR3 coding DNA: TGTGCCAGCAGTTTATACTCCTACAATGAGCAGTTCTTC. The encoded protein is CASSLYSYNEQFF.

Turning to this clone: Sequence at one end of the junction differs from germline and may be a read error. V usage is TRBV6-5 and J usage is TRBJ1-2; D is undetermined. The CDR3 is 13 amino acids. Germline lookup yields CDR1 MNHEY and CDR2 SVGAGI. CDR3 coding DNA: TGTGCCAGCAGTTTGTGGGGTAACGATGGCTACACCTTC. This sequence encodes CASSLWGNDGYTF.

J is TRBJ2-7 and V is TRBV6-5; TRBD2 aligns across 10 bases. The CDR3 has 15 amino acids. Germline CDR1 and CDR2: MNHEY and SVGAGI. J gave up 5 bases and V 5 bases, and 9 bases lay outside the gene matches. The CDR3 coding sequence is TGTGCCAGCAGTCTCCTTAGCGGGAGGATCGACGAGCAGTACTTC. This encodes CASSLLSGRIDEQYF.

The chain carries TRBV28 and TRBJ2-3, with 7 bases matching TRBD2. The germline CDR1 and CDR2 sequences are MDHEN and SYDVKM. V dropped 6 bases and J dropped 0; count of bases not matched to a gene: 6. The CDR3 runs 15 residues. In nucleotides, the CDR3 is TGTGCCAGCAGCTCGACTAGCCGGAGCACAGATACGCAGTATTTT. This sequence encodes CASSSTSRSTDTQYF.

V gene TRBV5-4 combines with J gene TRBJ2-4; 8 bases line up with TRBD1. This CDR3 region has 16 residues. CDR1 is SGHNT and CDR2 is YYREEE in the germline V gene (reference sequence). The trim removed 4 bases at V and 8 bases at J, leaving 14 bases unmatched. CDR3 loop: CASSPTGQGRGDIQYF. DNA of the CDR3: TGTGCCAGCAGCCCCACAGGACAGGGAAGGGGAGACATTCAGTACTTC.

The genes are TRBV14 and TRBJ2-5; unclear D gene. The germline V and J ends were trimmed by 0 bases and 5 bases, with 7 bases remaining between them. Germline V gene sequence: CDR1 SGHDN, CDR2 FVKESK. This CDR3 contains 13 residues. The CDR3 coding sequence is TGTGCCAGCAGCCAAGATGGTGGGGAGACCCAGTACTTC. This encodes CASSQDGGETQYF.

V and J are TRBV4-2 and TRBJ2-3, with TRBD2 as a possible D gene (6 bases). Germline-derived CDR1 and CDR2 are LGHNA and YNFKEQ. CDR3 length: 15 residues. V lost 3 bases, J lost 2 bases, and 12 bases lay in between. CDR3 DNA: TGTGCCAGCAGCCAGGAGCTAGCGACCACAGATACGCAGTATTTT. Translation gives CASSQELATTDTQYF.